This T cell receptor beta chain stems from a study of graft-versus-host responses after intestinal transplantation. The wider study: Among the recipients, transplants were multivisceral, liver-intestinal, or isolated intestinal. Recipients were all induced with anti-thymocyte globulin, then given tacrolimus and steroids for two to three years.

Produced via immunoSEQ multiplex PCR; TCRdb's table is partial and in-frame only. The data show approximately 12,000 clones, with about 83% seen just once and roughly 49% held by the top ten. In the case of this clone: What it recognizes is unknown.

Losses at the gene ends were 4 bases for V and 4 bases for J; bases not matched to a gene: 4. The CDR3 has 14 amino acids. Germline V gene sequence: CDR1 MNHEY, CDR2 SVGAGI. General observations from the study: The study associated peak circulating GvH clone levels with early post-transplant HvG declines. Graft-donor T cell macrochimerism coincided with high graft-versus-host to host-versus-graft clonal ratios in allografts.

The sequencing used PBMCs, collected roughly 19 weeks after transplant. The TCR originated in a human patient who received an intestinal transplant, so some T cells may come from the graft donor. The chain is built from TRBV6-5 and TRBJ2-7; 10 bases line up with TRBD1. The DNA for the CDR3 is TGTGCCAGCAGTTCCGGACAGGGGGTATACGAGCAGTACTTC. Amino acid sequence: CASSSGQGVYEQYF.